A selection of T cell receptor beta chains follows, all from one sample in a study of blood T cell repertoires in COVID-19. Data came from immunoSEQ multiplex PCR; TCRdb stores just in-frame clones and leaves some out. This repertoire shows around 320,000 clones, roughly 85% found once; its top ten account for around 7.2%. Sequenced sample: peripheral blood. The receptors originated from a human donor in a cohort sampled during active COVID-19. Each CDR3 is given with its conserved first and last residue. Fields, in order: J gene, D gene, V gene, clone size, CDR3 protein, CDR3 DNA. The D gene is left open where the match is weak. A row's size may be missing; if present it is once, few, many or a size class.

TRBJ2-1 TRBD2 TRBV9 - CASSVAPSGFPYSYNEQFF TGTGCCAGCAGCGTAGCGCCTAGCGGGTTCCCTTACTCCTACAATGAGCAGTTCTTC
TRBJ1-1 - TRBV7-8 - CASSAPGINTEAFF TGTGCCAGCAGCGCCCCAGGGATTAACACTGAAGCTTTCTTT
TRBJ2-1 - TRBV7-3 - CASSLNTGYNEQFF TGTGCCAGCAGCTTAAATACAGGATACAATGAGCAGTTCTTC
TRBJ2-5 TRBD1 TRBV4-1 - CASSLGTGFETQYF TGCGCCAGCAGCCTTGGGACAGGGTTTGAGACCCAGTACTTC
TRBJ2-4 TRBD1 TRBV7-3 once CASSAGQGAGIQYF TGTGCCAGCAGCGCAGGACAGGGGGCCGGCATTCAGTACTTC
TRBJ2-7 TRBD2 TRBV11-3 - CASSLTSGGAYEQYF TGTGCCAGCAGCTTAACTAGCGGGGGGGCCTACGAGCAGTACTTC
TRBJ2-3 - TRBV9 once CASSERADTQYF TGTGCCAGCAGCGAGCGAGCAGATACGCAGTATTTT
TRBJ1-1 TRBD1 TRBV27 - CASSLWNRGGTEAFF TGTGCCAGCAGTTTGTGGAACAGGGGAGGCACTGAAGCTTTCTTT
TRBJ1-1 TRBD1 TRBV10-3 - CAISEGTGFTEAFF TGTGCCATCAGTGAGGGGACAGGGTTCACTGAAGCTTTCTTT
TRBJ2-5 - TRBV6-2/TRBV6-3 - CASSLLRGGETQYF TGTGCCAGCAGTCTGTTGAGGGGGGGAGAGACCCAGTACTTC
TRBJ1-1 - TRBV19 - CASSSGQWNTEAFF TGTGCCAGTAGTAGCGGACAGTGGAACACTGAAGCTTTCTTT
TRBJ2-7 TRBD1 TRBV27 - CASRDRGNEQYF TGTGCCAGCCGGGACAGGGGCAACGAGCAGTACTTC
TRBJ2-1 TRBD1 TRBV19 - CASSIGRTGFLYEQFF TGTGCCAGTAGTATTGGGCGGACAGGGTTTCTCTATGAGCAGTTCTTC
TRBJ1-2 TRBD1 TRBV7-8 - CASSSAKGQGDGGYTF TGTGCCAGCAGTTCGGCAAAGGGACAGGGGGATGGCGGCTACACCTTC
TRBJ1-2 TRBD1 TRBV5-1 - CASSETGGFYGYTF TGCGCCAGCAGCGAAACAGGGGGCTTCTATGGCTACACCTTC
TRBJ2-2 - TRBV24-1 - CAIARTGNPGELFF TGTGCCATCGCACGTACAGGGAACCCCGGGGAGCTGTTTTTT
TRBJ2-7 TRBD2 TRBV6-6 few CASKPSGGSYEQYF TGTGCCAGCAAGCCTAGCGGGGGATCCTACGAGCAGTACTTC
TRBJ2-1 - TRBV2 - CATLGQWPLNEQFF TGTGCCACCCTAGGACAGTGGCCTCTGAATGAGCAGTTCTTC
TRBJ2-1 TRBD1 TRBV2 - CASNRDREYNEQFF TGTGCCAGCAACCGGGACAGAGAATACAATGAGCAGTTCTTC
TRBJ1-1 TRBD1 TRBV2 - CASRRGLLENTEAFF TGTGCCAGCAGGAGGGGGCTATTGGAGAACACTGAAGCTTTCTTT
TRBJ2-7 - TRBV7-3 - CASSPSSYEQYF TGTGCCAGCAGCCCCAGCTCCTACGAGCAGTACTTC
TRBJ2-7 TRBD1 TRBV3-1/TRBV3-2 - CASSQDPARGFEQYF TGTGCCAGCAGCCAAGATCCGGCCAGGGGGTTCGAGCAGTACTTC
TRBJ1-1 - TRBV6-5 - CASSYGGAYTEAFF TGTGCCAGCAGTTACGGGGGCGCGTACACTGAAGCTTTCTTT
TRBJ2-1 - TRBV11-3 - CASSLDQSPNEQFF TGTGCCAGCAGCTTAGATCAGTCTCCCAATGAGCAGTTCTTC
TRBJ2-5 - TRBV5-1 - CASRQGRETQYF TGCGCCAGCAGACAGGGTCGAGAGACCCAGTACTTC
TRBJ1-1 TRBD1 TRBV7-9 - CASTKGAGNTEAFF TGTGCCAGCACCAAGGGGGCGGGGAACACTGAAGCTTTCTTT
TRBJ1-1 - TRBV5-6 - CASSFRDIWAEAFF TGTGCCAGCAGTTTCCGGGACATTTGGGCTGAAGCTTTCTTT
TRBJ2-1 TRBD1 TRBV11-2 - CASSLVDRDSYNEQFF TGTGCCAGCAGCTTAGTTGACAGGGACTCCTACAATGAGCAGTTCTTC